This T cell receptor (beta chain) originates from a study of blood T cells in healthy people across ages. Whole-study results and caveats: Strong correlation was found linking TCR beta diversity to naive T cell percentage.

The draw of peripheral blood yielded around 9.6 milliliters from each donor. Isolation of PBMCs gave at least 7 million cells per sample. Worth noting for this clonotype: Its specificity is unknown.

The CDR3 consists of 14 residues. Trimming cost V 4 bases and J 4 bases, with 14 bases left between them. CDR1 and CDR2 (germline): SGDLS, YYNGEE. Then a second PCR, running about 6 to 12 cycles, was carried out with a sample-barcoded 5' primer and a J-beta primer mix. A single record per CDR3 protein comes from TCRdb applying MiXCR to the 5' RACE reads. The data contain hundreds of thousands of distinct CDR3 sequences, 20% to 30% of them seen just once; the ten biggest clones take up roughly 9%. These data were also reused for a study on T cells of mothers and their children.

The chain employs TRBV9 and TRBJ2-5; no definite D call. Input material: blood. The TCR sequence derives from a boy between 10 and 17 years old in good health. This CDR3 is CASSHDEFRETQYF. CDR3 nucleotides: TGTGCCAGCAGCCATGACGAGTTCCGAGAGACCCAGTACTTC. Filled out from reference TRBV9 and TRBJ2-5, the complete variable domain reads DSGVTQTPKHLITATGQRVTLRCSPRSGDLSVYWYQQSLDQGLQFLIQYYNGEERAKGNILERFSAQQFPDLHSELNLSSLELGDSALYFCASSHDEFRETQYFGPGTRLLVL.